This T cell receptor beta chain originates from a study of T-cell reconstitution after alpha-beta-depleted transplantation in children. As regards this clonotype: The antigen remains unidentified.

Study observations and caveats: After transplant, at about two months, alpha-beta T cells were reportedly derived from several hundred expanded graft clones. Certain patients had high TCRbeta diversity at day 60, and it came from recipient T cells and thymic progenitors that survived. T-cell counts and diversity at one year post-transplant came mainly from newly produced T cells.

The library targeted TCRbeta and was prepared with unique molecular identifiers. TCRdb re-derived calls from the PCR reads in MiXCR, one entry per CDR3 protein. Among about a million distinct CDR3 sequences listed, 25% to 30% were seen once. The CDR3 is made up of 15 amino acids. The germline V gene encodes CDR1 SGHRS and CDR2 YFSETQ. The trim removed 2 bases at V and 4 bases at J, leaving 5 bases unmatched. The sample here was PBMCs, mostly from graft donor cells, taken 360 days after TCRalphabeta/CD19-depleted stem cell transplant. The clonotype originates from a boy younger than two who had a stem cell transplant for SCID, so the T cells may come from the graft donor. The chain couples TRBV5-1 to TRBJ2-2; 7 nucleotides align to TRBD1. The CDR3, as DNA: TGCGCCAGCAGCTTACAGGGGCCGAGCACCGGGGAGCTGTTTTTT. This translates into CASSLQGPSTGELFF.